This is a list of T cell receptor beta chains from one sample in a study of blood T cells in healthy people across ages. In TCRdb, the 5' RACE reads were re-called with MiXCR into one record per CDR3 protein. Among 650,000 to 700,000 distinct CDR3 sequences listed, roughly 32% were seen once. The sample taken for sequencing was blood. The receptors were gathered from a woman of 80 years or more in good health. Each CDR3 is given with its conserved first and last residue. A D gene is named only where the DNA matches it firmly. Clone size is stated in some rows and not others, as once, few, many or a class when expanded.

-,TRBJ2-1,few,TRBV7-2,TGTGCCAGCAGCTTAGGGACTAACCGCGAGCAGTTCTTC,CASSLGTNREQFF
TRBD2,TRBJ2-1,once,TRBV3-1,TGTGCCAGCAGCTCCCAGGGTAGCGGGGGTACGAATGAGCAGTTCTTC,CASSSQGSGGTNEQFF
-,TRBJ1-5,few,TRBV28,TGTGCCAGCAGTTTATACCGGGGGCGACAGCCCCAGCATTTT,CASSLYRGRQPQHF
-,TRBJ1-1,many,TRBV15,TGTGCCACCAGCAGAGGCGAAGTCGAAGAGGGAGCTTTCTTT,CATSRGEVEEGAFF
-,TRBJ1-6,-,TRBV9,TGTGCCAGCAGCGTAGAAGGAGGGATACCCCTCCACTTT,CASSVEGGIPLHF
TRBD1,TRBJ2-1,-,TRBV20-1,TGCAGTGCTAGTTCCGGGACAGGGCAGTTCTTC,CSASSGTGQFF
-,TRBJ2-5,once,TRBV5-1,TGCGCCAGCAGCTTGGGCAGGGGCCCCCAAGAGACCCAGTACTTC,CASSLGRGPQETQYF
-,TRBJ2-7,many,TRBV7-2,TGTGCCAGCAGCTCCTCCGGTCTCCTGGAGGACGAGCAGTACTTC,CASSSSGLLEDEQYF
-,TRBJ2-7,many,TRBV20-1,TGCAGTGCGGCACAGGGCTACGAGCAGTACTTC,CSAAQGYEQYF
-,TRBJ1-2,few,TRBV6-5,TGTGCCAGCAGTTCCACCGACAGGCGCTATAACTATGGCTACACCTTC,CASSSTDRRYNYGYTF
-,TRBJ2-5,many,TRBV28,TGTGCCAGCAGCCCCCAGCGGCGGTCTACCCTACACAGGACCCAGTACTTC,CASSPQRRSTLHRTQYF
-,TRBJ2-7,many,TRBV5-6,TGTGCCAGCAGATTAAGGGGTGGACAGTCCTACGAGCAGTACTTC,CASRLRGGQSYEQYF
-,TRBJ1-1,-,TRBV6-5,TGTGCCAGCAGTACCTCATGGGGATTAGGCACTGAAGCTTTCTTT,CASSTSWGLGTEAFF
TRBD1,TRBJ1-1,once,TRBV2,TGTGCCAGCACTCTTGACAGGGCGAACACTGAAGCTTTCTTT,CASTLDRANTEAFF
-,TRBJ1-1,many,TRBV5-1,TGCGCCAGCAGCTTGAAGCCGAGCACTGAAGCTTTCTTT,CASSLKPSTEAFF
-,TRBJ2-3,few,TRBV6-5,TGTGCCAGCAGTTACGGGGCGGGTCGGCGGGGCACAGATACGCAGTATTTT,CASSYGAGRRGTDTQYF
-,TRBJ1-4,-,TRBV4-1,TGCGCCAGCAGCCAATTCGGGGTTAATGAAAAACTGTTTTTT,CASSQFGVNEKLFF
-,TRBJ2-1,many,TRBV6-1,TGTGCCAGCAGTGAAGGGAATGAGCAGTTCTTC,CASSEGNEQFF
-,TRBJ2-1,many,TRBV7-3,TGTGCCAGCAGCTGGGGGGGGCCTGACAATGAGCAGTTCTTC,CASSWGGPDNEQFF
-,TRBJ1-1,-,TRBV30,TGTGCCTGGAGATCCCGGGATTCGGCAGGAGCTTTCTTT,CAWRSRDSAGAFF
-,TRBJ2-1,many,TRBV6-2/TRBV6-3,TGTGCCAGCAGTTACATATGGCGTCAGGGGCGATCCTACAATGAGCAGTTCTTC,CASSYIWRQGRSYNEQFF
-,TRBJ2-3,many,TRBV5-1,TGCGCCAGCAGCTTGGAGGGCAGGGGTTGGACAGATACGCAGTATTTT,CASSLEGRGWTDTQYF
-,TRBJ1-4,few,TRBV3-1,TGTGCCAGCAGCCAGAGGACAGTGGGAGATGAAAAACTGTTTTTT,CASSQRTVGDEKLFF
TRBD2,TRBJ2-3,-,TRBV12-3/TRBV12-4,TGTGCCAGCAGTCTAATAGCGGGGGGGCTCACAGATACGCAGTATTTT,CASSLIAGGLTDTQYF
-,TRBJ1-2,many,TRBV7-9,TGTGCCAGCAGCTTATACCCCGACAGACCCAACTATGGCTACACCTTC,CASSLYPDRPNYGYTF
-,TRBJ2-3,-,TRBV9,TGTGCCAGCAGCCCCACCGGGGGGCGTGGAGATACGCAGTATTTT,CASSPTGGRGDTQYF
TRBD1,TRBJ1-5,few,TRBV20-1,TGCAGTGCGTTCCTATCGGGACAGGGTGACCAGGACAATCAGCCCCAGCATTTT,CSAFLSGQGDQDNQPQHF
-,TRBJ1-1,few,TRBV7-3,TGTGCCAGCAGCACCACAGGGACCCTGAACACTGAAGCTTTCTTT,CASSTTGTLNTEAFF
-,TRBJ2-7,few,TRBV30,TGTGCCTGGGATATAGGGGCCTACGAGCAGTACTTC,CAWDIGAYEQYF
-,TRBJ2-7,-,TRBV6-1,TGTGCCAGCAGTGAAGCTTGGGCCTCCTACGAGCAGTACTTC,CASSEAWASYEQYF
TRBD2,TRBJ2-1,many,TRBV9,TGTGCCAGCAGCGCTTCCGGGGGGGTGTCCTACAATGAGCAGTTCTTC,CASSASGGVSYNEQFF
-,TRBJ2-5,many,TRBV20-1,TGCAGTGCTAGGAGGGTAGAGACCCAGTACTTC,CSARRVETQYF
TRBD1,TRBJ1-1,-,TRBV4-2,TGTGCCAGCAGCCAAGACCTACAGGGGCCAAGGGCTTTCTTT,CASSQDLQGPRAFF
-,TRBJ2-3,many,TRBV6-2/TRBV6-3,TGTGCCAGCACCAAACCGGGACTTCTCACAGATACGCAGTATTTT,CASTKPGLLTDTQYF
TRBD1,TRBJ1-4,-,TRBV5-1,TGCGCCAGCAGCTTGGGCGGACAGGTGGCGGGAAAACTGTTTTTT,CASSLGGQVAGKLFF
-,TRBJ2-6,-,TRBV29-1,TGCAGCGTTGGTGCAGCTGGGGCCAACGTCCTGACTTTC,CSVGAAGANVLTF
TRBD2,TRBJ2-7,-,TRBV7-2,TGTGCCAGCAGCTTAAACCTAGCGGGAGGCAGCTACGAGCAGTACTTC,CASSLNLAGGSYEQYF
-,TRBJ2-1,many,TRBV18,TGTGCCAGCTCACCACCGATGGCCCCTACAGGTGAGCAGTTCTTC,CASSPPMAPTGEQFF
-,TRBJ2-5,-,TRBV5-1,TGCGCCAGCAGCTTGTCTTTCGGCGGGGGCGGGGAGCAGTACTTC,CASSLSFGGGGEQYF
-,TRBJ1-6,few,TRBV18,TGTGCCAGCTCACCGGGTGACAGGTATAATTCACCCCTCCACTTT,CASSPGDRYNSPLHF
TRBD1,TRBJ1-1,many,TRBV12-3/TRBV12-4,TGTGCCAGCAAAGGACAGGTGAACACTGAAGCTTTCTTT,CASKGQVNTEAFF
TRBD2,TRBJ2-1,many,TRBV10-3,TGTGCCATCACTAGAACCGGGACTAGAGACAATGAGCAGTTCTTC,CAITRTGTRDNEQFF
-,TRBJ2-1,many,TRBV5-1,TGCGCCAGCAGCTTCGACGGGCTAGCTGCCCTTAGCAATGAGCAGTTCTTC,CASSFDGLAALSNEQFF
-,TRBJ1-2,-,TRBV7-9,TGTGCCAGCAGCCTGACACCCGACTATGGCTACACCTTC,CASSLTPDYGYTF
-,TRBJ2-1,many,TRBV15,TGTGCCACCAGCCGAGAGGGAAGGGGCACTCGGCCTGAGCAGTTCTTC,CATSREGRGTRPEQFF
TRBD2,TRBJ2-1,few,TRBV28,TGTGCCAGCAGTCTCTTTTTGGGGACTAGCGGGGGTAACAATGAGCAGTTCTTC,CASSLFLGTSGGNNEQFF